This record concerns one T cell receptor beta chain sequence. Its binding antigen is unknown. No much larger clonotype is one base removed from it; base qualities were not supplied. These data originate in a study of cytomegalovirus exposure and HLA in healthy donors (dated by TCRdb to the late 2010s). With regard to the full study: In an earlier analysis of under 750 of the donors, about 270 Gb of sequence data and 90 million to 120 million unique TCR beta sequences from 150 million to 200 million T cells were reported. In a later genetic analysis, genome-wide SNP genotypes for about three fifths of the 666 donors were used, and that subset was treated as a discovery cohort. Donor age, sex, ethnicity and CMV serostatus were compiled alongside the repertoire data. In a later analysis, previously published TCR beta repertoires from roughly 710 donors were re-analyzed and high-resolution HLA genotyping was added so that TCR occurrence patterns could be studied. All discovery cohort repertoires had been generated using a single sequencing platform. The study used immunosequencing to profile the T cell repertoires of hundreds of subjects and linked those repertoires to cytomegalovirus serostatus. Across approximately 400 genotyped donors of the cohort, an average of approximately 200,000 unique TCR beta nucleotide sequences per donor were sequenced, and 15% to 20% of those sequences were non-productive. A separate validation cohort of 100 to 150 different subjects was used in addition to the roughly 670-subject first cohort. An earlier analysis of 500 to 650 of the donors applied high-throughput TCR beta sequencing to assess whether each TCR beta V gene segment acted as functional or pseudogenic. To predict cytomegalovirus infection status, the study combined high-throughput TCR immunosequencing, statistical association of individual TCRs with disease status, and machine learning. Rather than using new phenotypic data, the later analysis identified candidate immune exposures from TCR beta sequences and from how often those sequences occurred across donors. Of the approximately 400 genotyped donors, roughly 80% were placed in the genetic ancestry cluster associated with self-reported Caucasian donors. The aim of the study was to test whether cataloging public T cell receptors could identify signatures of past pathogen exposure. Approximately 330 gigabases of sequencing data and roughly 81 million unique TCR sequences made up an early release that covered several hundred HLA-typed donors. Four to six DR-DQ haplotypes were handled as single units for association and clustering, since linkage in the cohort was strong. Typing coverage varied by locus: roughly 620-640 donors for A, B, C, DRB1 and DQB1; 500 to 550 for DQA1; around 570 for DPA1; approximately 450 for DPB1. HLA typing covered class I and class II loci at four-digit resolution. Results and caveats for the whole study, not just this receptor: A further reported finding was that TCR beta sequences accurately predicted the HLA-A and HLA-B alleles for most subjects in the first cohort. CMV serostatus was the only immune exposure information available for the cohort. A later genetic analysis reported fewer N-insertions in productive TCRs among donors in an Asian-associated ancestry cluster than the approximately 700-donor mean. In a later analysis, HLA-associated TCR beta chains were found to be more clonally expanded and to have lower generation probabilities than equally common non-associated chains. V-gene and J-gene trimming of TCR beta chains was associated with a missense DCLRE1C variant in a later genetic analysis, and the association was replicated in an independent cohort. Because HLA typing was missing for some donors at each locus, association tests included only the typed subset. In an earlier analysis of 587 of the donors, most TCR beta V segments appeared in productive rearrangements about 90% or about 30% of the time, broadly matching IMGT annotations. Because counts were too low, seventeen rarely observed V segments, including chromosome 9 orphons, were excluded from the earlier analysis of several hundred of the donors. In vitro tests confirmed that three of the cytomegalovirus-associated TCR beta chains recognize cytomegalovirus antigens. In a later analysis, most CMV-associated TCR beta chains were found to appear HLA-restricted, with HLA associations seemingly driven largely by CMV exposure. When HLA alleles, especially DR and DQ, strongly co-occurred, attributing TCR associations to individual alleles was difficult. Correlated functional status among segregating V segments might reflect linkage disequilibrium, but an unknown experimental factor could not be ruled out. Some IMGT-functional V segments, including TRBV6-2 and TRBV6-3, could not be distinguished by the 87-base-pair reads and were therefore excluded. In a later analysis, around 17,000 TCR beta sequences were associated with specific HLA alleles at a false discovery rate of 0.05. According to the authors, the approach could potentially be generalized to other disease states and immunological phenotypes. Roughly uniform sequencing depth across donors was assumed in presence/absence analyses, although this assumption may not hold. According to a later analysis, parvovirus B19, influenza, CMV and Epstein-Barr virus appeared linked to several top co-occurrence clusters. While some public TCRs were present in many individuals, most TCR sequences turned up only very rarely across donors. In a later analysis, TCR association rates were found to vary across HLA loci, with the most associated TCRs seen for DRB1 alleles and the fewest for HLA-C alleles. A cluster of highly shared sequence variants was judged likely to represent a technical artifact of the sequencing pipeline. Cytomegalovirus status was reported to be diagnosed by the classifier with high specificity and sensitivity in both the original and validation cohorts. This cohort had only TCR beta chains sequenced, and the lack of alpha or paired-chain data limited which features could be detected. The study listed approximately 150 TCR beta chains as associated with cytomegalovirus.

In total, over 600 healthy bone marrow donors made up the cohort. At the time of sampling, every cohort member was nominally healthy, though immune exposures that went unrecorded were likely present. The donor was CMV seronegative and was included in the group of about 350 seronegative cohort members. A peripheral blood sample was collected from each donor, and TCR beta sequencing was performed on peripheral blood mononuclear cells. The Qiagen DNeasy Blood Extraction Kit was used to extract genomic DNA from the blood cell samples. Preparation of the library involved the immunoSEQ multiplex PCR assay. The multiplex PCR relied on a mix of 60 forward primers for TCR Vbeta segments and 13 reverse primers for TCR Jbeta segments. The CDR3 region of rearranged TCR beta genes was amplified from genomic DNA by a multiplex PCR assay. The Illumina HiSeq System was used to sequence the amplified TCR beta libraries as 87-base-pair reads. In the original analysis: A later analysis counted approximately 74 million unique TCR beta chains across the 550 to 700 repertoires, and 9 million to 14 million of these chains were shared by at least two donors. Raw reads were error-corrected and collapsed into unique sequences by a nearest-neighbor algorithm in which closely related sequences were merged to remove PCR and sequencing errors. To assign V, D and J gene segments, CDR3 sequences were aligned to IMGT reference sequences. Each retained sequence needed at least a six-nucleotide match to both a V gene segment and a J gene segment. Rearrangements were called productive when the CDR3 lacked stop codons and stayed in frame with V and J; all others were non-productive. Following IMGT convention, CDR3 was defined as the stretch from the second conserved V-encoded cysteine up to the conserved J-encoded phenylalanine. The earlier analysis of about 640 of the donors excluded any sequence lacking an unambiguous match to a single V gene segment. An earlier analysis of over 450 of the donors classified V segments as functional when productive rearrangements were above 56.7% and as segregating when the standard deviation between donors was above 5%. A statistical classification framework was built to diagnose cytomegalovirus status from the catalog of TCR beta chain sequences. A later analysis assigned V and J genes by comparing TCR nucleotide sequences with IMGT/GENE-DB human TR gene sequences. Using the TCRdist pipeline, a later analysis assigned CDR3 sequences along with most-parsimonious VDJ recombination scenarios. In a later analysis, each TCR beta chain was defined by its CDR3 amino acid sequence together with its V-gene family, and reads without a unique V-gene family were excluded. In a later analysis, fewer than 650 highly shared, low-generation-probability nucleotide sequences were removed to address suspected cross-contamination and a sequencing artifact. A later analysis calculated a clonal expansion index for each public chain from normalized within-repertoire ranks of inferred template counts. In a later analysis, generation probabilities were computed using a VDJ recombination model fitted to out-of-frame rearrangements, and the results were checked against IGoR. A later analysis scored TCR-TCR, TCR-HLA and TCR-CMV co-occurrence with hypergeometric tests, applying a repertoire-size bias correction to TCR pairs. A later analysis estimated false discovery rates by permuting HLA or CMV assignments 20 times. A later analysis grouped co-occurring TCRs with DBSCAN, adding TCRdist sequence similarity when clustering within HLA-allele-positive subsets. Co-occurrence clustering excluded repertoires with fewer than 30,000 or more than 120,000 public chains, plus five with anomalous nucleotide sharing. The table was pulled from immuneACCESS by TCRdb, which kept in-frame rearrangements only. Such tables lose some clones; where checked, under half of the loss comes from unresolved V genes, and the rest has no known cause. V and J calls and clone size are given by that table; D and trimming were obtained from the DNA. The sample contains over 150,000 clones, roughly 80% of them found a single time. The ten largest clones represent roughly 4.2% of the sample.

The CDR3 spans 16 residues, from the cysteine through the phenylalanine. The read is trimmed to its CDR3 DNA, 48 bases read in frame from base 1. From a lookup of the germline V gene (reference sequence), CDR1 and CDR2 are MNHEY and SMNVEV. V lost 2 bases and J lost 4 bases; the stretch between them is 17 bases long. This sequence uses TRBV27 and TRBJ1-1; TRBD1 is perhaps the D gene, given 5 matching bases. This TCR was recovered from a man between 40 and 49 years old in good health and CMV-seronegative. Sequences were obtained from PBMCs. For the CDR3, the sequence is CASSLGLQAWATEAFF. The nucleotide sequence is TGTGCCAGCAGTTTAGGTCTACAGGCCTGGGCCACTGAAGCTTTCTTT.